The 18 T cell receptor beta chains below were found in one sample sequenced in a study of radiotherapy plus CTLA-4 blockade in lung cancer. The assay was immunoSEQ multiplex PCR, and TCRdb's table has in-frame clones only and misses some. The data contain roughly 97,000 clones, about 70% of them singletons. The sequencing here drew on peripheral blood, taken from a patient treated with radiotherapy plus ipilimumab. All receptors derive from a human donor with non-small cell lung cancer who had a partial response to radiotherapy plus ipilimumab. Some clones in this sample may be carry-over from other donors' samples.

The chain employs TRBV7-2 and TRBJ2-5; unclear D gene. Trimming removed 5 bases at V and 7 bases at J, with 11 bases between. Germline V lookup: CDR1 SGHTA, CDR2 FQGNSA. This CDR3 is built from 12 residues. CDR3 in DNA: TGTGCCAGCAGCCGTTTCCCCGGGACCCAGTACTTC. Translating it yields CASSRFPGTQYF.

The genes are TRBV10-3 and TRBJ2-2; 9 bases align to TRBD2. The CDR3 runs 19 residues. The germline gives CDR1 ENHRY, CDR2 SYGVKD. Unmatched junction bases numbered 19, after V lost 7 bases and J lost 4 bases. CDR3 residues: CAITLSTSGPSGSTGELFF. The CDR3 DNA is TGTGCCATCACTCTCTCGACTAGCGGACCCTCTGGGAGCACCGGGGAGCTGTTTTTT.

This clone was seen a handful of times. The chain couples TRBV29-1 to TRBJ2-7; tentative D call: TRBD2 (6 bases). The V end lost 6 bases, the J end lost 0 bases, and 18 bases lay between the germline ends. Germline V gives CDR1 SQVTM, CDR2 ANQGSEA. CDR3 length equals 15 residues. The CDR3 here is CSVGRRRGSSYEQYF. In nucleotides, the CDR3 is TGCAGCGTGGGGCGTCGGCGGGGTAGCTCCTACGAGCAGTACTTC.

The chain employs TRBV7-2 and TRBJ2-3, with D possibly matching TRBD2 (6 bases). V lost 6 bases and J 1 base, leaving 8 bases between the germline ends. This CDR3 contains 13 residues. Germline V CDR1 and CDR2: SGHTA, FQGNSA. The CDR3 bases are TGTGCCAGCAGGGAGCGGGGCACAGATACGCAGTATTTT. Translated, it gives CASRERGTDTQYF.

The CDR3 DNA sequence: TGCAGCGCCGGGGGAGGTCCTAATTCACCCCTCCACTTT. Amino acid sequence: CSAGGGPNSPLHF. The V call is TRBV29-1, the J call TRBJ1-6; weak D call: TRBD1 (5 bases). The CDR3 is 13 amino acids. V lost 7 bases and J 6 bases, leaving 13 bases between the germline ends. Germline-derived CDR1 and CDR2 are SQVTM and ANQGSEA.

CDR3 DNA: TGTGCCTGGAGTGTCGGCGGGGTGTTGAACAATGAGCAGTTCTTC. Its protein is CAWSVGGVLNNEQFF. The V call is TRBV30, the J call TRBJ2-1; a possible D gene is TRBD2 (6 bases). The CDR3 loop spans 15 amino acids. Trimming removed 0 bases at V and 5 bases at J, with 14 bases between. Germline V gene data show CDR1 as GTSNPN and CDR2 as SVGIG (reference sequence). Full variable domain (missing parts from reference TRBV30 and TRBJ2-1): SQTIHQWPATLVQPVGSPLSLECTVEGTSNPNLYWYRQAAGRGLQLLFYSVGIGQISSEVPQNLSASRPQDRQFILSSKKLLLSDSGFYLCAWSVGGVLNNEQFFGPGTRLTVL.

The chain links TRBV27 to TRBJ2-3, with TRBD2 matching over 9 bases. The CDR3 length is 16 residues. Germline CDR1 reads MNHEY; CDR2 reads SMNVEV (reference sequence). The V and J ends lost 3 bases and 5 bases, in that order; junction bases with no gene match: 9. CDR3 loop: CASSLGAGGPGDTQYF. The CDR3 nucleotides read TGTGCCAGCAGTTTGGGGGCGGGAGGGCCAGGAGATACGCAGTATTTT.

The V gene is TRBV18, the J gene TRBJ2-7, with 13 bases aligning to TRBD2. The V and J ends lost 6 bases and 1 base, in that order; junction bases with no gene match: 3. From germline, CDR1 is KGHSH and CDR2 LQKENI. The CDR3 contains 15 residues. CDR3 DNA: TGTGCCAGCTCGCCGACTAGCGGGGGGTCCTACGAGCAGTACTTC. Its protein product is CASSPTSGGSYEQYF.

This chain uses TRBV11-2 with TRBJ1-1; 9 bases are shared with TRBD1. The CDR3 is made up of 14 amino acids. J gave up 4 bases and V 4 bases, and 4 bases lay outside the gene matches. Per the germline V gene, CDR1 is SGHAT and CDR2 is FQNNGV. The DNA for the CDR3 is TGTGCCAGCAGCTACGGGACAGGGCTCACTGAAGCTTTCTTT. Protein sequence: CASSYGTGLTEAFF. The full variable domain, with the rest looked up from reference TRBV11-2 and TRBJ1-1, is EAGVAQSPRYKIIEKRQSVAFWCNPISGHATLYWYQQILGQGPKLLIQFQNNGVVDDSQLPKDRFSAERLKGVDSTLKIQPAKLEDSAVYLCASSYGTGLTEAFFGQGTRLTVV.

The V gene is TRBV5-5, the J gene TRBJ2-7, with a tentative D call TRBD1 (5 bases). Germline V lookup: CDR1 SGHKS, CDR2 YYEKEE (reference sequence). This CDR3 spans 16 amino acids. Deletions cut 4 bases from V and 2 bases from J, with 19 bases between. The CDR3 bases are TGTGCCAGCAGCATCCAGGACACCCCGATCCCCTACGAGCAGTACTTC. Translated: CASSIQDTPIPYEQYF.

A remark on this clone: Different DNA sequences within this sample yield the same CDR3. The CDR3 DNA reads TGTGCCAGCAGCTTAGACAGGAACAATGAGCAGTTCTTC. Protein product: CASSLDRNNEQFF. This chain uses TRBV11-2 with TRBJ2-1; no firm D call. The CDR3 runs 13 residues. Germline V gene data show CDR1 as SGHAT and CDR2 as FQNNGV. Deletions cut 0 bases from V and 5 bases from J, with 5 bases between.

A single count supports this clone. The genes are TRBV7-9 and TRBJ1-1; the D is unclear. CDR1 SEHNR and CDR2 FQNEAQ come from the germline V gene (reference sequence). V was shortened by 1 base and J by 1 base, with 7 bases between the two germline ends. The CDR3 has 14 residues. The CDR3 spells CASSLVGENTEAFF. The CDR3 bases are TGTGCCAGCAGCTTAGTCGGGGAGAACACTGAAGCTTTCTTT. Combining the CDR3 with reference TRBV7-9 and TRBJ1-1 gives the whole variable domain DTGVSQNPRHKITKRGQNVTFRCDPISEHNRLYWYRQTLGQGPEFLTYFQNEAQLEKSRLLSDRFSAERPKGSFSTLEIQRTEQGDSAMYLCASSLVGENTEAFFGQGTRLTVV.

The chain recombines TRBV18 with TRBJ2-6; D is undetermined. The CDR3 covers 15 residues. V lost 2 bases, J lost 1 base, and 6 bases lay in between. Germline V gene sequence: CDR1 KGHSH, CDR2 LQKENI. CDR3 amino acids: CASSPELSGANVLTF. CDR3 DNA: TGTGCCAGCTCACCAGAGCTATCTGGGGCCAACGTCCTGACTTTC. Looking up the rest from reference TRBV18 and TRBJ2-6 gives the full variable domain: NAGVMQNPRHLVRRRGQEARLRCSPMKGHSHVYWYRQLPEEGLKFMVYLQKENIIDESGMPKERFSAEFPKEGPSILRIQQVVRGDSAAYFCASSPELSGANVLTFGAGSRLTVL.

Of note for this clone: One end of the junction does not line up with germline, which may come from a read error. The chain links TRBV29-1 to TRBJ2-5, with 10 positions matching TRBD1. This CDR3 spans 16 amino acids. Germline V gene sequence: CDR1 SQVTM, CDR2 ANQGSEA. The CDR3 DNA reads TGCAGCGTCGAAGGGTCGGGGACAGGGGCCCGGGGGACCCAGTACTTC. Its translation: CSVEGSGTGARGTQYF.

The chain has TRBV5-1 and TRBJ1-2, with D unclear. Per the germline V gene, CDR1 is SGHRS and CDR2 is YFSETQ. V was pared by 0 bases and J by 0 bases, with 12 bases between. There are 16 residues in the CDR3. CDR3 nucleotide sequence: TGCGCCAGCAGCTTGGGAAGGACTGTAGCTAACTATGGCTACACCTTC. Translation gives CASSLGRTVANYGYTF.

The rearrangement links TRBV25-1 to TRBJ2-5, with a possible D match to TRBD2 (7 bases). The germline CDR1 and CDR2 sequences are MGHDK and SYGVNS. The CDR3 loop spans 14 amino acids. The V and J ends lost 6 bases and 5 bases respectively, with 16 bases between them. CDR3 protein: CASSPFGGLETQYF. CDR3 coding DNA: TGTGCCAGCAGCCCCTTCGGGGGGCTCGAGACCCAGTACTTC.

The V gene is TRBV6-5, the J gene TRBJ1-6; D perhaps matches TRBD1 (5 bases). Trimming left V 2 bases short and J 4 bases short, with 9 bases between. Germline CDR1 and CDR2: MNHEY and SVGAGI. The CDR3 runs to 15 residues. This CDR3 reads CASSYVRGYNSPLHF. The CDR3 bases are TGTGCCAGCAGTTACGTGCGGGGGTATAATTCACCCCTCCACTTT.

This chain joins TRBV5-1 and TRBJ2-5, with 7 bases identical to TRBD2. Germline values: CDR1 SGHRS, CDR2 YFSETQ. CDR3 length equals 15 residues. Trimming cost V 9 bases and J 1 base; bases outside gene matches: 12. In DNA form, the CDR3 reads TGCGCCACTTCCAAAAGGGGAGGGCTCCAAGAGACCCAGTACTTC. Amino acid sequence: CATSKRGGLQETQYF.